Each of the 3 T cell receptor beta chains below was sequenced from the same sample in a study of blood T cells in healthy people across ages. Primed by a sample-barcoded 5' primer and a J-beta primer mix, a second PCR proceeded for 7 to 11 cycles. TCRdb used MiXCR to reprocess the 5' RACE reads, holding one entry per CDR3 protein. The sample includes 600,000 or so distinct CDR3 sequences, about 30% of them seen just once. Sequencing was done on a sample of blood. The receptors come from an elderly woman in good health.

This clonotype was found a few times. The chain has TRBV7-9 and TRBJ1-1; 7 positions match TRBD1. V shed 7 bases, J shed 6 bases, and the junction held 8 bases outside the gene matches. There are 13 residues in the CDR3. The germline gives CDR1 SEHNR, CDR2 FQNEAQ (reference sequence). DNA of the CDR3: TGTGCCAGCACCCAACAGGGGCCCCCTGAAGCTTTCTTT. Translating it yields CASTQQGPPEAFF.

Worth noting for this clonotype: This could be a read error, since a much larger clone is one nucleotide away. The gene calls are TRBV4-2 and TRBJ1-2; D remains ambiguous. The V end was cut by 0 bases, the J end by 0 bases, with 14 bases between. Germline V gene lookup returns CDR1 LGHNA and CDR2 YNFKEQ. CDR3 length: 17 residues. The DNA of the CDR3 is TGTGCCAGCAGCCAAGATTTGCGGCAGGAAGCTAACTATGGCTACACCTTC. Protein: CASSQDLRQEANYGYTF.

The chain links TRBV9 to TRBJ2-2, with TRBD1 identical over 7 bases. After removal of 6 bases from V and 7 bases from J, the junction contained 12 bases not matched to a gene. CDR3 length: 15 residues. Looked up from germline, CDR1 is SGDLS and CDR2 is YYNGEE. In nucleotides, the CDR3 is TGTGCCAGCACCGCAGACAGGGCTTTTAGCGGGGAGCTGTTTTTT. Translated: CASTADRAFSGELFF.